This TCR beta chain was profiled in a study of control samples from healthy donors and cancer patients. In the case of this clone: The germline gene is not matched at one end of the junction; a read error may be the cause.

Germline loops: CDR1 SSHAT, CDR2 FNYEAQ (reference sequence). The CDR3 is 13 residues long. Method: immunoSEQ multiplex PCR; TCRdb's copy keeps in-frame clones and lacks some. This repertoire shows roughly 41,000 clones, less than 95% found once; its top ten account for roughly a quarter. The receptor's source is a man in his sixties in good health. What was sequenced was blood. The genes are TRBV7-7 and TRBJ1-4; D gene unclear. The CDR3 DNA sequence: TGTGCTAGCAGCCAGGACCTAACTGAAAAACTGTTTTTT. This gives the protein CASSQDLTEKLFF.